The rows below give T cell receptor beta chains drawn from one sample of a study of T cells after yellow fever vaccination. TCRdb re-called the 5' RACE reads through MiXCR, storing one row per CDR3 protein. The top ten clones hold less than 25% of a sample with fewer than 350,000 distinct CDR3 sequences, roughly 3.5% of them seen once. Specimen: PBMCs, collected on the day of the yellow fever booster vaccination. Every receptor here comes from a man aged 18 to 30 who received the YFV17D yellow fever vaccine. CDR3s include the opening cysteine and the closing phenylalanine or tryptophan. A D gene is named only where the DNA matches it firmly. Only part of the rows carry a size: once, few, many, or a class if the clone is expanded.

D: -; J: TRBJ1-6; size: many; V: TRBV7-2; CDR3: CASSSTYNSPLHF; DNA: TGTGCCAGCAGCTCGACCTATAATTCACCCCTCCACTTT
D: -; J: TRBJ1-1; size: many; V: TRBV7-9; CDR3: CASSARGRMNTEAFF; DNA: TGTGCCAGCAGCGCCCGGGGACGGATGAACACTGAAGCTTTCTTT
D: -; J: TRBJ2-7; size: many; V: TRBV7-8; CDR3: CASSLSTGQTYEQYF; DNA: TGTGCCAGCAGCTTAAGCACGGGACAAACCTACGAGCAGTACTTC
D: -; J: TRBJ1-5; size: many; V: TRBV3-1; CDR3: CASSQDPTGQGKNQPQHF; DNA: TGTGCCAGCAGCCAAGATCCCACGGGGCAGGGGAAGAATCAGCCCCAGCATTTT
D: -; J: TRBJ1-1; size: few; V: TRBV3-1; CDR3: CASSQSPRGRTEAFF; DNA: TGTGCCAGCAGCCAGAGCCCTAGGGGTAGGACTGAAGCTTTCTTT
D: TRBD2; J: TRBJ2-3; size: many; V: TRBV10-3; CDR3: CAIRGTSGGAFPQYF; DNA: TGTGCCATCAGAGGGACTAGCGGGGGGGCCTTTCCGCAGTATTTT
D: -; J: TRBJ2-5; size: few; V: TRBV24-1; CDR3: CATSASGGTQYF; DNA: TGTGCCACCAGCGCGAGTGGGGGGACCCAGTACTTC
D: TRBD1; J: TRBJ2-1; size: many; V: TRBV24-1; CDR3: CATSDPGQGNYNEQFF; DNA: TGTGCCACCAGTGACCCGGGACAGGGAAACTACAATGAGCAGTTCTTC
D: -; J: TRBJ2-1; size: many; V: TRBV11-3; CDR3: CASSLAPQREQFF; DNA: TGTGCCAGCAGCTTAGCACCGCAAAGGGAGCAGTTCTTC
D: -; J: TRBJ1-1; size: few; V: TRBV6-2/TRBV6-3; CDR3: CASSTSATRGTEAFF; DNA: TGTGCCAGCAGCACGTCGGCCACCCGCGGGACTGAAGCTTTCTTT
D: -; J: TRBJ1-2; size: -; V: TRBV4-2; CDR3: CASSHAGLGTF; DNA: TGTGCCAGCAGCCATGCGGGACTTGGAACCTTC
D: -; J: TRBJ2-3; size: few; V: TRBV4-3; CDR3: CASSPRRGVTPPDTQYF; DNA: TGCGCCAGCAGCCCCCGCCGAGGGGTCACGCCCCCAGATACGCAGTATTTT
D: -; J: TRBJ2-3; size: few; V: TRBV11-2; CDR3: CASSLAEAGTDTQYF; DNA: TGTGCCAGCAGCTTAGCAGAGGCGGGCACAGATACGCAGTATTTT
D: -; J: TRBJ1-2; size: few; V: TRBV5-1; CDR3: CASSLVGSSDGYTF; DNA: TGCGCCAGCAGCTTGGTTGGATCCTCTGATGGCTACACCTTC
D: -; J: TRBJ2-1; size: many; V: TRBV4-3; CDR3: CASSQEGRGRRNEQFF; DNA: TGCGCCAGCAGCCAAGAAGGGAGGGGGCGGCGGAATGAGCAGTTCTTC
D: TRBD2; J: TRBJ2-5; size: few; V: TRBV6-2/TRBV6-3; CDR3: CASSLLLGGGADETQYF; DNA: TGTGCCAGCAGCCTCCTTTTGGGCGGGGGGGCCGATGAGACCCAGTACTTC
D: -; J: TRBJ1-5; size: -; V: TRBV29-1; CDR3: CSVEESPGQPQHF; DNA: TGCAGCGTTGAAGAATCTCCGGGGCAGCCCCAGCATTTT
D: -; J: TRBJ1-3; size: many; V: TRBV5-6; CDR3: CASSQRPGNTIYF; DNA: TGTGCCAGCAGCCAGCGGCCTGGAAACACCATATATTTT
D: TRBD1; J: TRBJ1-2; size: -; V: TRBV5-4; CDR3: CASSQRGQTVYGYTF; DNA: TGTGCCAGCAGCCAGCGGGGACAGACGGTATATGGCTACACCTTC
D: -; J: TRBJ2-1; size: few; V: TRBV7-2; CDR3: CASSLRGGVANEQFF; DNA: TGTGCCAGCAGCTTAAGGGGGGGAGTGGCCAATGAGCAGTTCTTC
D: TRBD1; J: TRBJ2-7; size: -; V: TRBV5-1; CDR3: CASSRRQGGSYEQYF; DNA: TGCGCCAGCAGCCGTAGACAGGGCGGTTCGTACGAGCAGTACTTC
D: -; J: TRBJ2-7; size: many; V: TRBV9; CDR3: CASSEDPTYEQYF; DNA: TGTGCCAGCAGCGAGGACCCAACCTACGAGCAGTACTTC